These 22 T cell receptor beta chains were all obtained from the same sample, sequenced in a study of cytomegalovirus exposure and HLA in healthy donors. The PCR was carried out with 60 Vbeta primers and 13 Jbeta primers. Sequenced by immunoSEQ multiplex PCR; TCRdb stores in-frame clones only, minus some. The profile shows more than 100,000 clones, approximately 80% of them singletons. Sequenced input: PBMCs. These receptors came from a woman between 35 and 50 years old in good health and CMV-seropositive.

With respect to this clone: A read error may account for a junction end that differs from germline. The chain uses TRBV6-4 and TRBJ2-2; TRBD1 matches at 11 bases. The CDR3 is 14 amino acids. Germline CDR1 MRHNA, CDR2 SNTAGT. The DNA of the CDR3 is TGTGCCAGCAGTCCCTCGCCCGGGACAGGGGGGCTGTTTTTT. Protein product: CASSPSPGTGGLFF.

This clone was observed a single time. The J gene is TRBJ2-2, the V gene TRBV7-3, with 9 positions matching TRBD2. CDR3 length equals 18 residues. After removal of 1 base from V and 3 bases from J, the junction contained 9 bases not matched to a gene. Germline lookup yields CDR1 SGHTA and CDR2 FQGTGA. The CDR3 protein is CASSLSRGGGADTGELFF. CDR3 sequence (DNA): TGTGCCAGCAGCTTAAGTCGCGGGGGGGGCGCGGACACCGGGGAGCTGTTTTTT.

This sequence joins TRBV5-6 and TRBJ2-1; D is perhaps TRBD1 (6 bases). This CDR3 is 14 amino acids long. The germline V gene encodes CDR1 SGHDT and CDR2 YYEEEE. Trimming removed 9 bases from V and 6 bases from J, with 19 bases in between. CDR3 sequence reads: CATISGTLGNEQFF. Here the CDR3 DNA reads TGTGCCACAATATCCGGGACATTGGGCAATGAGCAGTTCTTC.

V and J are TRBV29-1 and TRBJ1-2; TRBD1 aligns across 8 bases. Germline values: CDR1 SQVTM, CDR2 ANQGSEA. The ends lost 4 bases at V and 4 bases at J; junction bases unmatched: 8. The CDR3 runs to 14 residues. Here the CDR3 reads CSVVSQGASYGYTF. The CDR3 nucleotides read TGCAGCGTTGTTTCGCAGGGGGCATCCTATGGCTACACCTTC.

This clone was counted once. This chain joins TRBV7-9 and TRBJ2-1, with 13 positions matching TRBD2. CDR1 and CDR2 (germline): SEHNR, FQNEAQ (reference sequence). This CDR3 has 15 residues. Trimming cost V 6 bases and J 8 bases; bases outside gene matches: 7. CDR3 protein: CASSQGLAGVDEQFF. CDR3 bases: TGTGCCAGCAGTCAAGGACTAGCGGGGGTCGATGAGCAGTTCTTC.

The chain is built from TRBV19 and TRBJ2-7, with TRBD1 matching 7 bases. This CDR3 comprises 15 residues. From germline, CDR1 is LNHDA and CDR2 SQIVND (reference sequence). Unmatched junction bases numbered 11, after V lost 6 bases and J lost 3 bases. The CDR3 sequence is CASSPLGTEIYEQYF. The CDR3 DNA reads TGTGCCAGTAGCCCCTTAGGGACAGAAATCTACGAGCAGTACTTC.

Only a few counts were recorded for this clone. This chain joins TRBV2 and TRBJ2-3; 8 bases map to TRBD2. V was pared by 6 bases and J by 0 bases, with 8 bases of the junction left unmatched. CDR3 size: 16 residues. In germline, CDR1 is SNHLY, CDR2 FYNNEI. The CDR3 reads CASRLLAGRSTDTQYF. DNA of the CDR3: TGTGCCAGCAGACTCTTAGCGGGGCGAAGCACAGATACGCAGTATTTT.

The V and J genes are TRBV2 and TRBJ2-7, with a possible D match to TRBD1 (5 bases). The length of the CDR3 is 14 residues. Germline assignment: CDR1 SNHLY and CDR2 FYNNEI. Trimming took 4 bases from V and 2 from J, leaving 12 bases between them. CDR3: CASSARQFAYEQYF. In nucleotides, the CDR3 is TGTGCCAGCAGTGCGCGACAGTTCGCCTACGAGCAGTACTTC.

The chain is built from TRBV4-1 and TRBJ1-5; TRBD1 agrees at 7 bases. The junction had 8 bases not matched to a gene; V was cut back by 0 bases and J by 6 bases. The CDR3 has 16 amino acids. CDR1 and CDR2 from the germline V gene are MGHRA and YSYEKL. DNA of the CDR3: TGCGCCAGCAGCCAAGAAGGGGGCCGGGGCGGTCAGCCCCAGCATTTT. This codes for CASSQEGGRGGQPQHF.

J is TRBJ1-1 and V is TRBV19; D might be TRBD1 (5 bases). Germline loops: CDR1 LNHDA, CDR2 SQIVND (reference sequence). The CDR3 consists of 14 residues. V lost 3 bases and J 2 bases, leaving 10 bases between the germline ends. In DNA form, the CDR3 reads TGTGCCAGTAGTATTTGGGGCCCCAACACTGAAGCTTTCTTT. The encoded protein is CASSIWGPNTEAFF.

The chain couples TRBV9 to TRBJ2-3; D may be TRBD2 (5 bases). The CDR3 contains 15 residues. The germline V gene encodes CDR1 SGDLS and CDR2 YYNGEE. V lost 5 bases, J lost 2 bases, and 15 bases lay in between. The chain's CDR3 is CASRPPGSLTDTQYF. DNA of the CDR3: TGTGCCAGCAGGCCGCCTGGGAGCCTCACAGATACGCAGTATTTT. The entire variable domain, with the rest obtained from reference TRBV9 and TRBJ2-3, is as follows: DSGVTQTPKHLITATGQRVTLRCSPRSGDLSVYWYQQSLDQGLQFLIQYYNGEERAKGNILERFSAQQFPDLHSELNLSSLELGDSALYFCASRPPGSLTDTQYFGPGTRLTVL.

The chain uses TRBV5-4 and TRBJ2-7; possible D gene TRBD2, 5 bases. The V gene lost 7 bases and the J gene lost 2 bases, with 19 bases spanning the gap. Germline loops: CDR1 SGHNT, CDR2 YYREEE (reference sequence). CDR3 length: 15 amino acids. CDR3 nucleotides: TGTGCCAGCGGAAGACTAAGCGCACTAACCTACGAGCAGTACTTC. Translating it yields CASGRLSALTYEQYF.

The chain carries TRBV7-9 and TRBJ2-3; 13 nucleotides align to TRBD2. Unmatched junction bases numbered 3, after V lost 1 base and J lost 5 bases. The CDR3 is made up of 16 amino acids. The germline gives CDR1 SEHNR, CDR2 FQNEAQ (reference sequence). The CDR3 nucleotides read TGTGCCAGCAGCTTAGGACTAGCGGGGGGTGGAGATACGCAGTATTTT. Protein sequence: CASSLGLAGGGDTQYF.

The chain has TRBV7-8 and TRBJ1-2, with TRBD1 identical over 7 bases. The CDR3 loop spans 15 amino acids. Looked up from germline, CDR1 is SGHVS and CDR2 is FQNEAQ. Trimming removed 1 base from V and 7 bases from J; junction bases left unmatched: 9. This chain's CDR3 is CASSLVRGEAGGYTF. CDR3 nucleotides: TGTGCCAGCAGCTTAGTCAGGGGGGAGGCTGGTGGCTACACCTTC.

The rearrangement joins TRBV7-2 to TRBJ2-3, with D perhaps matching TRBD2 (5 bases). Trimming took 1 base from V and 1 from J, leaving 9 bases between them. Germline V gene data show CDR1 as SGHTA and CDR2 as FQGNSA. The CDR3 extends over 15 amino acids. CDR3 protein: CASSLVGSGTDTQYF. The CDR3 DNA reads TGTGCCAGCAGCTTAGTAGGTAGCGGCACAGATACGCAGTATTTT.

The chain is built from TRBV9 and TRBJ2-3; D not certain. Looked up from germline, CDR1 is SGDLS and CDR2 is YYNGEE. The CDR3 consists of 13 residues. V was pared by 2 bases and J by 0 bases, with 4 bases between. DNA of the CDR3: TGTGCCAGCAGCGTCCTTAGCACAGATACGCAGTATTTT. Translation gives CASSVLSTDTQYF.

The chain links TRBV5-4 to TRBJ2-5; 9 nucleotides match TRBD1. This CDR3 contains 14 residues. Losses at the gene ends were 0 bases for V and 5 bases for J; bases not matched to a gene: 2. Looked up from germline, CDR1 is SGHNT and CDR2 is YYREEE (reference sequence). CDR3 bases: TGTGCCAGCAGCTTGGGACAGGGGGGCGAGACCCAGTACTTC. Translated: CASSLGQGGETQYF.

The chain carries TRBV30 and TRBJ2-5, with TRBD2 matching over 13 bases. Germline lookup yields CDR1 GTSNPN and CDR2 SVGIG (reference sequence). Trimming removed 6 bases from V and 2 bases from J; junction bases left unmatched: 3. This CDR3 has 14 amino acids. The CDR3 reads CACGLAGAQETQYF. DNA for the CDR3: TGTGCCTGTGGACTAGCGGGGGCTCAAGAGACCCAGTACTTC.

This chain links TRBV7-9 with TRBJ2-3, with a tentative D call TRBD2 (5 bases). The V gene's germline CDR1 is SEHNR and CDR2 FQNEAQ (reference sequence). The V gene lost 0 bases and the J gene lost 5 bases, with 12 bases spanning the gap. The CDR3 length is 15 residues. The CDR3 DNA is TGTGCCAGCAGCTTAGCCCGGCTAGGAGGAGATACGCAGTATTTT. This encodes CASSLARLGGDTQYF.

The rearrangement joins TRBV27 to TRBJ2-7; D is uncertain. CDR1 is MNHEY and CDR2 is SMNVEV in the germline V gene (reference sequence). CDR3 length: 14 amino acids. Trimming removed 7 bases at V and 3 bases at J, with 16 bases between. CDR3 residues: CASKDTPRHYEQYF. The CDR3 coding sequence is TGTGCCAGCAAAGACACACCCAGGCACTACGAGCAGTACTTC.

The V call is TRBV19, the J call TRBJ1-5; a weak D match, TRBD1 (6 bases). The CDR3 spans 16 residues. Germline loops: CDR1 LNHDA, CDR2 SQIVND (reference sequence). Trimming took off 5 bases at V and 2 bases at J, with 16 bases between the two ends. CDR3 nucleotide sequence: TGTGCCAGTAGTGGAGGGGGGGTCGCGGGCAATCAGCCCCAGCATTTT. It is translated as CASSGGGVAGNQPQHF.

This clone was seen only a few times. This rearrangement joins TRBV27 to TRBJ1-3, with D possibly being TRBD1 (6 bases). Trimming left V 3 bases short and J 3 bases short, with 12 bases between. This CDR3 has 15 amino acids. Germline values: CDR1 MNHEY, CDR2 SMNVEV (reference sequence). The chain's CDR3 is CASSLRGSGGNTIYF. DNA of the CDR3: TGTGCCAGCAGTTTGAGGGGGTCCGGTGGAAACACCATATATTTT.